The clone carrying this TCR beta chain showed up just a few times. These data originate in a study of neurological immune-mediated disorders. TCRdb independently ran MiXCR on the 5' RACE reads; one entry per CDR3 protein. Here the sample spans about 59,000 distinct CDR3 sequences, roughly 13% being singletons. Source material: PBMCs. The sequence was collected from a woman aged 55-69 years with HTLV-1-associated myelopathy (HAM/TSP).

In DNA, the CDR3 is TGTGCCAGCAGCTTACGACCTAGCGGGGGGCCCTCTGGGGCCAACGTCCTGACTTTC. Its translation: CASSLRPSGGPSGANVLTF. The rearrangement joins TRBV7-9 to TRBJ2-6, with TRBD2 matching 11 bases. The CDR3 covers 19 residues. Losses at the gene ends were 2 bases for V and 0 bases for J; bases not matched to a gene: 6. Looked up from germline, CDR1 is SEHNR and CDR2 is FQNEAQ (reference sequence).